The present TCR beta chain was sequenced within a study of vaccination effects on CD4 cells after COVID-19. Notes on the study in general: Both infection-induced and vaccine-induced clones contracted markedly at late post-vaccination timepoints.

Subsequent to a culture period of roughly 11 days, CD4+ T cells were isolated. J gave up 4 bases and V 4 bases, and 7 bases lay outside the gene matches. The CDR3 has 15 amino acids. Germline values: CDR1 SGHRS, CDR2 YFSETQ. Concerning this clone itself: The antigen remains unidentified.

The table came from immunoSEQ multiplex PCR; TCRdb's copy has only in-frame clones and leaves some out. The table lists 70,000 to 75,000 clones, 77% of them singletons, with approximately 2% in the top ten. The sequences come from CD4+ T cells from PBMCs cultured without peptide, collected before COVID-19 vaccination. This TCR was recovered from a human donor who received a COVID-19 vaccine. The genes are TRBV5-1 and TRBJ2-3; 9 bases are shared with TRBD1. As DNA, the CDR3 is TGCGCCAGCAGCACTGGGGGACAGGGATCAGATACGCAGTATTTT. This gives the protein CASSTGGQGSDTQYF.